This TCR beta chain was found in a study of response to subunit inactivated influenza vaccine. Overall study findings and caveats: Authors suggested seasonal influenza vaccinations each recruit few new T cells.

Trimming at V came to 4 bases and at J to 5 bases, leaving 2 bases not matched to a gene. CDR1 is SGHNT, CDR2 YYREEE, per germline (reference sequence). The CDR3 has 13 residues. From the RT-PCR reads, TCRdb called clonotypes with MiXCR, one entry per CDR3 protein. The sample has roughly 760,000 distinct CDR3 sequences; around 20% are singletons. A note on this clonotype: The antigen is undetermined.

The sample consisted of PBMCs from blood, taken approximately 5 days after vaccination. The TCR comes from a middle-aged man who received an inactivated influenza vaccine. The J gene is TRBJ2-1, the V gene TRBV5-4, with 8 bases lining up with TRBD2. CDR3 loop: CASSQTSDNEQFF. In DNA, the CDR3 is TGTGCCAGCAGCCAGACTAGCGACAATGAGCAGTTCTTC.